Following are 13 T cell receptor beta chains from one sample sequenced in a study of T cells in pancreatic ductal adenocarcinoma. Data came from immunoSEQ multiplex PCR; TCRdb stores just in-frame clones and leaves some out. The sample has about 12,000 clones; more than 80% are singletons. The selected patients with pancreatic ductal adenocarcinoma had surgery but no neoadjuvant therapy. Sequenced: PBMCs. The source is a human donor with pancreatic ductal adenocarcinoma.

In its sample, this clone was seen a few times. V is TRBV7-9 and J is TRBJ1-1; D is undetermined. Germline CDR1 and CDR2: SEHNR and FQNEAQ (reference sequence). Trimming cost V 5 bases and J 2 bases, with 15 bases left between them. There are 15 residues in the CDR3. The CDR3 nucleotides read TGTGCCAGCAGCGCGAACTTGAGGGAAAACACTGAAGCTTTCTTT. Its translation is CASSANLRENTEAFF. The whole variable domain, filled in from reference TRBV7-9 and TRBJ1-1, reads DTGVSQNPRHKITKRGQNVTFRCDPISEHNRLYWYRQTLGQGPEFLTYFQNEAQLEKSRLLSDRFSAERPKGSFSTLEIQRTEQGDSAMYLCASSANLRENTEAFFGQGTRLTVV.

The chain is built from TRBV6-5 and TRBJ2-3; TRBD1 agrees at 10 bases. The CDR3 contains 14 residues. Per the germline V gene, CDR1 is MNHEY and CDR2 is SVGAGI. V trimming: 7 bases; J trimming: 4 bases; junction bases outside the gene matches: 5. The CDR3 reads CASTGTGVSDTQYF. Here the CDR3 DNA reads TGTGCCAGCACCGGGACAGGGGTTTCAGATACGCAGTATTTT.

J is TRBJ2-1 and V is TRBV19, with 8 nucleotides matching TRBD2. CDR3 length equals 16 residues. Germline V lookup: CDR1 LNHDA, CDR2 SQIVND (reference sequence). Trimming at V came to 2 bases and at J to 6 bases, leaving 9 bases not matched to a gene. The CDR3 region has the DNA TGTGCCAGTAGTATAAGTGGGGGACTAGGAATCAATGAGCAGTTCTTC. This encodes CASSISGGLGINEQFF. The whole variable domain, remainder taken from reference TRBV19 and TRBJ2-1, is DGGITQSPKYLFRKEGQNVTLSCEQNLNHDAMYWYRQDPGQGLRLIYYSQIVNDFQKGDIAEGYSVSREKKESFPLTVTSAQKNPTAFYLCASSISGGLGINEQFFGPGTRLTVL.

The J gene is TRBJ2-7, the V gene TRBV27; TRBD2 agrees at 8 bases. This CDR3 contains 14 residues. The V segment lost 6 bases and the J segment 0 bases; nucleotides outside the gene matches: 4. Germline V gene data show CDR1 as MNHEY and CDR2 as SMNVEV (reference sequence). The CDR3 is CASRLTSASYEQYF. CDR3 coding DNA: TGTGCCAGCAGGCTGACTAGCGCCTCCTACGAGCAGTACTTC.

CDR3 sequence reads: CASSPRPSTDTQYF. The CDR3 DNA sequence: TGTGCCAGCAGCCCCCGGCCTAGCACAGATACGCAGTATTTT. V usage is TRBV27 and J usage is TRBJ2-3; D gene unclear. Germline V CDR1 and CDR2: MNHEY, SMNVEV (reference sequence). V lost 6 bases and J lost 0, with 10 bases in between. This CDR3 is built from 14 residues.

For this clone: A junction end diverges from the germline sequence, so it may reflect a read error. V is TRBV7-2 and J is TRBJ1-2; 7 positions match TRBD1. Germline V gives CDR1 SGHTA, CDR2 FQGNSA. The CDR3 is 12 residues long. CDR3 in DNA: TGTGCCAGCAGCGAACAACAGGGGACGGTGTCCTTC. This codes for CASSEQQGTVSF.

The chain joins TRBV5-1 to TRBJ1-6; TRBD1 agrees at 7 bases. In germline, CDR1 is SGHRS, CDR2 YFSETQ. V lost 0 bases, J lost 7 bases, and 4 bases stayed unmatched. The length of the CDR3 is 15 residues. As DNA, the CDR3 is TGCGCCAGCAGCTTGGTGGTGACAGGGAATTCACCCCTCCACTTT. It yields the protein CASSLVVTGNSPLHF. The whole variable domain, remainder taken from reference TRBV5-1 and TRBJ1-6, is KAGVTQTPRYLIKTRGQQVTLSCSPISGHRSVSWYQQTPGQGLQFLFEYFSETQRNKGNFPGRFSGRQFSNSRSEMNVSTLELGDSALYLCASSLVVTGNSPLHFGNGTRLTVT.

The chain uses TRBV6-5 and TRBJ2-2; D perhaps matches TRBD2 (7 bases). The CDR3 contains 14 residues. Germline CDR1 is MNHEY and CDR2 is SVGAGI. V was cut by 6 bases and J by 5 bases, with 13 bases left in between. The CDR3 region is CASSLGGGTGELFF. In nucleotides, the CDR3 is TGTGCCAGCAGCCTAGGGGGGGGGACCGGGGAGCTGTTTTTT.

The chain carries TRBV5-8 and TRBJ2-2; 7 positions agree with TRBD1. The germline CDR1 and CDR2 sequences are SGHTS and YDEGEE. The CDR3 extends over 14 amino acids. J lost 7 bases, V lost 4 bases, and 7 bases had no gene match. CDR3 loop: CASSPGQKDGELFF. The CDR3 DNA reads TGTGCCAGCAGCCCGGGACAGAAGGACGGGGAGCTGTTTTTT.

This chain's CDR3 is CASSEGIQANNEKLFF. In DNA, the CDR3 is TGTGCCAGCAGTGAAGGGATACAGGCTAATAATGAAAAACTGTTTTTT. V and J are TRBV6-1 and TRBJ1-4, with D tentatively TRBD1 (5 bases). Trimming took 1 base from V and 4 from J, leaving 13 bases between them. The CDR3 has 16 residues. In germline, CDR1 is MNHNS, CDR2 SASEGT.

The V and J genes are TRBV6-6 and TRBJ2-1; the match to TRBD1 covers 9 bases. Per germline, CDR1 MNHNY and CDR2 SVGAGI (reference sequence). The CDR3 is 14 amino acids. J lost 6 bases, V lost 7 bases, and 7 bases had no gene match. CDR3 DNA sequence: TGTGCCAGCAACCAGGGACAGGGATTCAATGAGCAGTTCTTC. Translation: CASNQGQGFNEQFF.

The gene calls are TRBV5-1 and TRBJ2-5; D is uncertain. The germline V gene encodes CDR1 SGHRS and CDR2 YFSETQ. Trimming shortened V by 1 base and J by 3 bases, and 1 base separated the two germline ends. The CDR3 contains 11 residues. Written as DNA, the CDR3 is TGCGCCAGCAGCTTGAAAGAGACCCAGTACTTC. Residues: CASSLKETQYF.

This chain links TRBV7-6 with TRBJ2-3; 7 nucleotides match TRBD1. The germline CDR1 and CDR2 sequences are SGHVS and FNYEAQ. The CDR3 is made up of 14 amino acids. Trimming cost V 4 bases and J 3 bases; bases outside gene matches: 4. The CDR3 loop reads CASSSTTGTDTQYF. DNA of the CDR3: TGTGCCAGCAGCTCGACGACAGGGACAGATACGCAGTATTTT.